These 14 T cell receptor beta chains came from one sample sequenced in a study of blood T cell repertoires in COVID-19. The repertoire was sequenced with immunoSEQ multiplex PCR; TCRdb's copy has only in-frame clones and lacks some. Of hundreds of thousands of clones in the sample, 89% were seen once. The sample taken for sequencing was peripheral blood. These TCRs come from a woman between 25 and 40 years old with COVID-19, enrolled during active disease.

In DNA form, the CDR3 reads TGTGCCAGCAGCTTGGGGACAGGGGTCCTTCGGGAGCAGTACTTC. Translation: CASSLGTGVLREQYF. The chain links TRBV5-6 to TRBJ2-7; TRBD1 aligns across 9 bases. The germline CDR1 and CDR2 sequences are SGHDT and YYEEEE. Trimming took 0 bases from V and 7 from J; bases not matched to a gene: 8. The CDR3 spans 15 residues.

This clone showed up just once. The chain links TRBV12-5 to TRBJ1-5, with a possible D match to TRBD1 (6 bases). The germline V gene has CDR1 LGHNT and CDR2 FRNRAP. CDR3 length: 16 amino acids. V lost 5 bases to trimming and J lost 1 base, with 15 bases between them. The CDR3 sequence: CASGPRQVSSNQPQHF. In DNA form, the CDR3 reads TGTGCTAGTGGTCCACGACAGGTTTCCAGCAATCAGCCCCAGCATTTT.

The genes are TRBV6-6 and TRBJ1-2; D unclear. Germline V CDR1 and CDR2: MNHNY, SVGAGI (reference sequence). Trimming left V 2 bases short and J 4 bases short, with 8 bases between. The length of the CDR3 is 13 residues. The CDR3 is CASSYSGSYGYTF. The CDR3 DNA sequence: TGTGCCAGCAGTTACAGCGGCAGCTATGGCTACACCTTC.

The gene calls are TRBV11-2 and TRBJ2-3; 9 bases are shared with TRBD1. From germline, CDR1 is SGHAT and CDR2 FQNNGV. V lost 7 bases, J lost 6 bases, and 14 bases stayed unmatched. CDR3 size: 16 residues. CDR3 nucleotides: TGTGCCAGCACCCTATTCCGGGGACAGGGACCGGATACGCAGTATTTT. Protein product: CASTLFRGQGPDTQYF.

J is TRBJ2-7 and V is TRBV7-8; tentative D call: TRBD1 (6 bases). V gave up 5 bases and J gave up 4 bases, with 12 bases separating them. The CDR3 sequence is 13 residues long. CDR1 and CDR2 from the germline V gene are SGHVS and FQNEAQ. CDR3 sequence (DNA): TGTGCCAGCAGCCCTCAGGGGACGTACGAGCAGTACGTC. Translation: CASSPQGTYEQYV.

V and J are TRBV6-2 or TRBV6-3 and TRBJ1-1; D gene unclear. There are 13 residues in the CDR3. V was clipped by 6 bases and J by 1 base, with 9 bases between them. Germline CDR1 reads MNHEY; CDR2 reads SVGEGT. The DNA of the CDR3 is TGTGCCAGCAGCACTATTTCGAACACTGAAGCTTTCTTT. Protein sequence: CASSTISNTEAFF.

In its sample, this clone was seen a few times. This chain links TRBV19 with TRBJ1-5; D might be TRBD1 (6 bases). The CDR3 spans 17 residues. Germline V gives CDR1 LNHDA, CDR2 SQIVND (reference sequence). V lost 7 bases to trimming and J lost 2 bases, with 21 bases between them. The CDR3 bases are TGTGCCAGTACATATGGCGGGGGCAGGGCTGGCAATCAGCCCCAGCATTTT. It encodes CASTYGGGRAGNQPQHF.

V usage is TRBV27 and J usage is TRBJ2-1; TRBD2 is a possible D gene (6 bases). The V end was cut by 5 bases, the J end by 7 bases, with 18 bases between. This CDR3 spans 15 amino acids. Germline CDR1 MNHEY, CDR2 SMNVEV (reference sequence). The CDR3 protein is CASSQLLAPENEQFF. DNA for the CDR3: TGTGCCAGCAGTCAGCTACTAGCCCCAGAGAATGAGCAGTTCTTC.

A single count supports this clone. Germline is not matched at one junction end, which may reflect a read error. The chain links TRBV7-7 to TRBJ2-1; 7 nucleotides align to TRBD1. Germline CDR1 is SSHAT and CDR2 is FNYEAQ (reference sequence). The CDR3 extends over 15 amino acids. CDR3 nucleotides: TGTGCTAGCAGCTCTTACAAGACAGGGCGGAATGAGCAGTTCTTC. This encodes CASSSYKTGRNEQFF.

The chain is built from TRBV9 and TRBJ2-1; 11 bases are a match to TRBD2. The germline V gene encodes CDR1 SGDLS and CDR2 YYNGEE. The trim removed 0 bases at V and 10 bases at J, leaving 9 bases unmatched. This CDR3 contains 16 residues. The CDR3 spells CASSVGTSGSGGEQFF. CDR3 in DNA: TGTGCCAGCAGCGTAGGAACTAGCGGGAGTGGGGGGGAGCAGTTCTTC.

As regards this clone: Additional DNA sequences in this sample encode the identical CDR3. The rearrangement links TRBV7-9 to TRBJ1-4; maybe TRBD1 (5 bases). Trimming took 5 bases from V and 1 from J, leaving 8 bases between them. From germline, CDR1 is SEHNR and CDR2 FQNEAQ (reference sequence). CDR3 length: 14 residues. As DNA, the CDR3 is TGTGCCAGCAGCCTCCAGGGAACTAATGAAAAACTGTTTTTT. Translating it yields CASSLQGTNEKLFF.

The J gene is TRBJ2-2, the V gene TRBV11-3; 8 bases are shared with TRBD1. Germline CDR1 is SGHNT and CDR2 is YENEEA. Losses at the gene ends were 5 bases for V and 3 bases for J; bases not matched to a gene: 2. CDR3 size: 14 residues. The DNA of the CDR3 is TGTGCCAGCAGCCCACAGGGGGACACCGGGGAGCTGTTTTTT. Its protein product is CASSPQGDTGELFF.

In DNA form, the CDR3 reads TGTGCCAGCAACGCCGACTACGCCCAGTACTTC. Translation gives CASNADYAQYF. J is TRBJ2-5 and V is TRBV5-5; TRBD2 is a possible D gene (5 bases). This CDR3 is 11 amino acids long. Trimming left V 6 bases short and J 9 bases short, with 12 bases between. Germline V CDR1 and CDR2: SGHKS, YYEKEE (reference sequence).

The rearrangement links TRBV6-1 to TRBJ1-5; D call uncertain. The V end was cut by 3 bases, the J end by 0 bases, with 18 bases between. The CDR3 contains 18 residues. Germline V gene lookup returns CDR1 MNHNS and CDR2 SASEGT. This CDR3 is CASSETPTFRGSNQPQHF. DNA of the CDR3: TGTGCCAGCAGTGAGACTCCGACCTTTCGGGGTAGCAATCAGCCCCAGCATTTT.